The 13 T cell receptor beta chains below all came from one sample that was sequenced in a study of metastatic and nonmetastatic thyroid tumors. Patients were all untreated before their thyroid surgery. TCRdb re-called the PCR reads through MiXCR. The table has roughly 19,000 clones, 24% seen once. Source material: tumor tissue. These receptors were taken from a female donor with papillary thyroid cancer or a benign thyroid nodule (not recorded which). Some clones in this sample may be carry-over from other donors' samples.

At least ten counts were recorded for this clone. J is TRBJ2-6 and V is TRBV6-5; TRBD1 might be the D (6 bases). V was trimmed by 2 bases and J by 4 bases, leaving 9 bases between them. Germline CDR1 is MNHEY and CDR2 is SVGAGI. The CDR3 loop spans 15 amino acids. This CDR3 is CASSYEGTGANVLTF. CDR3 nucleotides: TGTGCCAGCAGTTACGAGGGGACAGGGGCCAACGTCCTGACTTTC.

By frequency in the sample, this clone is medium-sized. The CDR3 region has the DNA TGTGCCACTTATGATGGGGAAGCTTTCTTT. Residues: CATYDGEAFF. The chain employs TRBV6-2 or TRBV6-3 and TRBJ1-1; D gene uncertain. The V end was cut by 10 bases, the J end by 8 bases, with 11 bases between. The CDR3 has 10 residues. From germline, CDR1 is MNHEY and CDR2 SVGEGT.

In its sample, this clone was seen a few times. The gene calls are TRBV6-1 and TRBJ1-6, with a possible D match to TRBD1 (6 bases). CDR1 and CDR2 from the germline V gene are MNHNS and SASEGT. The V and J ends lost 6 bases and 6 bases respectively, with 12 bases between them. The length of the CDR3 is 14 residues. The CDR3 sequence: CASRATGINSPLHF. The CDR3 nucleotides are TGTGCCAGCAGGGCCACAGGGATTAATTCACCCCTCCACTTT.

The V call is TRBV19, the J call TRBJ1-3; no firm D call. V gave up 5 bases and J gave up 1 base, with 12 bases separating them. Germline V lookup: CDR1 LNHDA, CDR2 SQIVND (reference sequence). There are 15 residues in the CDR3. The CDR3 reads CASSPQLSSGNTIYF. The CDR3, as DNA: TGTGCCAGTAGTCCCCAGTTATCATCTGGAAACACCATATATTTT.

Relative to its sample, this clone is medium-sized (0.01 to 0.1%). CDR3 amino acids: CASTPAGGRYNEQFF. As DNA, the CDR3 is TGTGCCAGTACCCCTGCGGGAGGTCGCTACAATGAGCAGTTCTTC. This chain uses TRBV19 with TRBJ2-1, with 8 nucleotides matching TRBD2. Germline assignment: CDR1 LNHDA and CDR2 SQIVND (reference sequence). J gave up 3 bases and V 7 bases, and 8 bases lay outside the gene matches. This CDR3 comprises 15 residues.

The V and J genes are TRBV6-1 and TRBJ2-3; D is perhaps TRBD2 (6 bases). CDR1 is MNHNS and CDR2 is SASEGT in the germline V gene. Trimming pared 5 bases from V and 4 bases from J, leaving 25 bases between. The CDR3 runs 18 residues. CDR3: CASSSLVWILAGPDTQYF. The CDR3 nucleotides read TGTGCCAGCAGTTCATTGGTGTGGATACTAGCTGGTCCAGATACGCAGTATTTT.

This clone is a singleton in its sample. The chain links TRBV5-6 to TRBJ1-1, with D uncertain. The germline V and J ends were trimmed by 0 bases and 2 bases, with 8 bases remaining between them. There are 14 residues in the CDR3. Germline loops: CDR1 SGHDT, CDR2 YYEEEE. The CDR3 bases are TGTGCCAGCAGCTTGGTATTTACAAACACTGAAGCTTTCTTT. Its translation: CASSLVFTNTEAFF.

This clone showed up just a few times. The CDR3 bases are TGTGCCAGCAGTTTAGAGCGAACATGGTTGAATGAGCAGTTCTTC. Translated: CASSLERTWLNEQFF. The chain recombines TRBV27 with TRBJ2-1; D call uncertain. The germline V and J ends were trimmed by 2 bases and 7 bases, with 15 bases remaining between them. Per the germline V gene, CDR1 is MNHEY and CDR2 is SMNVEV (reference sequence). CDR3 length: 15 residues.

This clone rates as medium-sized. V usage is TRBV20-1 and J usage is TRBJ2-1; no definite D call. Trimming removed 3 bases at V and 8 bases at J, with 8 bases between. The CDR3 is 11 residues long. The V gene's germline CDR1 is DFQATT and CDR2 SNEGSKA (reference sequence). The CDR3 bases are TGCAGTGCTAGGGACCTAGATGAGCAGTTCTTC. This gives the protein CSARDLDEQFF.

This clone occurred a few times. The germline gene is not matched at one end of the junction; a read error may be the cause. The chain carries TRBV28 and TRBJ2-7; D gene uncertain. The CDR3 runs to 13 residues. Germline V lookup: CDR1 MDHEN, CDR2 SYDVKM. CDR3 in DNA: TGTGCCACCAGTCCCGTGACTGACTACGAGCAGTACTTC. Protein product: CATSPVTDYEQYF.

This clone came up many times. The J gene is TRBJ2-7, the V gene TRBV3-1; 8 positions match TRBD1. The CDR3 contains 16 residues. V lost 1 base to trimming and J lost 6 bases; unmatched junction nucleotides: 11. Germline-derived CDR1 and CDR2 are LGHDT and YNNKEL (reference sequence). CDR3 bases: TGTGCCAGCAGCCAAGCCGGAAATTCGACAGGGGTCGAGCAGTACTTC. This encodes CASSQAGNSTGVEQYF.

This clone has just a few counts. The chain carries TRBV29-1 and TRBJ2-3; 11 nucleotides match TRBD2. CDR3 length: 16 residues. The J segment lost 4 bases and the V segment lost 7 bases, leaving 13 bases of the junction unmatched. Per the germline V gene, CDR1 is SQVTM and CDR2 is ANQGSEA. CDR3 sequence (DNA): TGCAGCGCTGGGACTAGCGGTAGGTCCCGCTCAGATACGCAGTATTTT. Protein: CSAGTSGRSRSDTQYF.

This clone was observed many times. The chain is built from TRBV11-2 and TRBJ2-1; D is unclear. The V end was cut by 5 bases, the J end by 10 bases, with 9 bases between. From germline, CDR1 is SGHAT and CDR2 FQNNGV. The CDR3 contains 11 residues. CDR3 nucleotides: TGTGCCAGCAGCAGGACCCAGGAGCAGTTCTTC. This codes for CASSRTQEQFF.